The TCR beta chain under discussion was sequenced for a study of blood T cells in healthy people across ages. Findings and limits, study-wide: Older age coincided with a roughly linear decline in TCR beta diversity per million T cells. Estimates of total diversity, which came from one million sequenced T cells, were considered to be underestimates.

Donors were systemically healthy Caucasian individuals from Russia aged about 6 to 90 years. After removal of 9 bases from V and 1 base from J, the junction contained 5 bases not matched to a gene. The CDR3 length is 14 residues. In germline, CDR1 is KGHDR, CDR2 SFDVKD. Primed by a sample-barcoded 5' primer and a J-beta primer mix, a second PCR proceeded for 7 to 11 cycles. One entry per CDR3 protein results from TCRdb running MiXCR on the 5' RACE reads. In the table there are around 280,000 distinct CDR3 sequences, 25% to 30% of which are singletons. Turning to this clonotype: Antigen unknown.

Input material: blood. The chain joins TRBV24-1 to TRBJ2-3; 8 bases map to TRBD2. This TCR derives from a woman between 65 and 79 years old in good health. DNA for the CDR3: TGTGCCACCCAAGCGGGAGCTCGCACAGATACGCAGTATTTT. It yields the protein CATQAGARTDTQYF.